This T cell receptor beta chain was captured in a study of T cell repertoires and HLA-DP antigens. Study-wide context: Pre-culture CD4+ samples used roughly 1,300 ng DNA versus about 210 ng for CD137+CD4+ sorts.

On this clone itself: Antigen unknown.

The PCR primers covered 54 TRBV and 13 TRBJ segments. The repertoire was sequenced with immunoSEQ multiplex PCR; TCRdb's copy has only in-frame clones and lacks some. The sample carries about 89,000 clones, 86% recorded once. Study outcomes and limitations: Previously undetected clones averaged around 40% and 50% against the two alleles respectively. Responder cells were total CD4+ cells with a HeLa antigen-presenting system.

CDR1 and CDR2 (germline): MDHEN, SYDVKM. The CDR3 totals 15 residues. V lost 5 bases and J lost 1, with 14 bases in between. V usage is TRBV28 and J usage is TRBJ1-1; tentative D call: TRBD1 (6 bases). This clonotype was obtained from a man aged 50-60 years in good health and CMV-seronegative. Sequences were obtained from CD4+ T cells from PBMCs. The DNA of the CDR3 is TGTGCCAGCAGTCCCGAGACAGGCCCGAACACTGAAGCTTTCTTT. Its translation: CASSPETGPNTEAFF.